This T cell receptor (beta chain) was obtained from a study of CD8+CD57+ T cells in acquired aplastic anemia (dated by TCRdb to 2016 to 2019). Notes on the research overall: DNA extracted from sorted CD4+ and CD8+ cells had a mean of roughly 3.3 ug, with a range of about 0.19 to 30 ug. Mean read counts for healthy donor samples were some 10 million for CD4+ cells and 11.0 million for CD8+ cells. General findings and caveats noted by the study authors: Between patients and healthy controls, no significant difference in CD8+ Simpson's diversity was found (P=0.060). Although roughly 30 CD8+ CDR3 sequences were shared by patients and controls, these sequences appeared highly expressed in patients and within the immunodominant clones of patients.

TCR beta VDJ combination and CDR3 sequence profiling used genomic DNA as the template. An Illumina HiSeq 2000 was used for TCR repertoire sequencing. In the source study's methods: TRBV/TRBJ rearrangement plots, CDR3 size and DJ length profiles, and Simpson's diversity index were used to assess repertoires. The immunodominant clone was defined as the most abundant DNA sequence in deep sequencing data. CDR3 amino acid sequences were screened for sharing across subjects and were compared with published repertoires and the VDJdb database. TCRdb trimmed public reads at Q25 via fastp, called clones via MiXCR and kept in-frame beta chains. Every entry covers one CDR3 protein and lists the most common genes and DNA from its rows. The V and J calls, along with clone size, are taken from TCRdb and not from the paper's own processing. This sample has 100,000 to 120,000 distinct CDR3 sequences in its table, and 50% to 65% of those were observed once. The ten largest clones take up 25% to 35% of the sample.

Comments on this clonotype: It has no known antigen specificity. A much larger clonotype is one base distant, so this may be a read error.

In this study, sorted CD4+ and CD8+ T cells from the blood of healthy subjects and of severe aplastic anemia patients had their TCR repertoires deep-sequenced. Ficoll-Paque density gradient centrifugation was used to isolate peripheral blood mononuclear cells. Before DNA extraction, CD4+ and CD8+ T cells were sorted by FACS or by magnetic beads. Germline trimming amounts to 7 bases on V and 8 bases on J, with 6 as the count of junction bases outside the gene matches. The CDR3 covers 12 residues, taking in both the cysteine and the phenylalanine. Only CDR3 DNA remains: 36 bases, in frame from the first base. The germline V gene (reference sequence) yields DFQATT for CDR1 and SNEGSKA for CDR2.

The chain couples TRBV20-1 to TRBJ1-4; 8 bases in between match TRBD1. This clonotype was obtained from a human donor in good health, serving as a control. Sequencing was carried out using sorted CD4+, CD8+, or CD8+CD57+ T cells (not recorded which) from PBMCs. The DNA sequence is TGCAGTGTGAATACAGGGGGAGAAAAACTGTTTTTT. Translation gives CSVNTGGEKLFF.